The entry below describes one T cell receptor beta chain. Germline CDR1 and CDR2: SNHLY and FYNNEI. The CDR3 has 15 residues. V trimming: 7 bases; J trimming: 1 base; junction bases outside the gene matches: 4. Regions amplified from RNA transcripts were the TCR beta CDR3 regions. During a first-round RT-PCR of the TCR CDR3, the HTBI primer set was used. TCRdb analysed the multiplex PCR reads with MiXCR anew, one entry per CDR3 protein. Here the sample spans approximately 700,000 distinct CDR3 sequences, 15% to 20% being singletons. The sample belongs to a study of T cells in Graves' hyperthyroidism and ophthalmopathy.

The chain is built from TRBV2 and TRBJ2-2, with TRBD1 matching over 9 bases. This TCR derives from a man aged 18-30 years with Graves' hyperthyroidism. The sample was blood. The CDR3 DNA reads TGTGCCAGCATGAGGGGACAGGGGAACACCGGGGAGCTGTTTTTT. It encodes CASMRGQGNTGELFF.